These T cell receptor beta chains were read from a single sample in a study of OX40 agonist ivuxolimab in advanced cancers. Using immunoSEQ multiplex PCR, the repertoire was profiled, and TCRdb retains in-frame clones only, with some absent. The sample contains some 100,000 clones, over 75% of which appear only once. Material: CD4+ or CD8+ T cells sorted from blood, obtained in a trial of the OX40 agonist ivuxolimab. All receptors come from an adult with an advanced solid tumor such as melanoma, head and neck, liver or kidney cancer. CDR3s include the opening cysteine and the closing phenylalanine or tryptophan. The D gene is left open where the match is weak. Where a row states a size, it is once, few, many or the class of an expanded clone; other rows omit it.

v_call,d_call,j_call,clone_size,cdr3_nt,cdr3_aa
TRBV2,TRBD2,TRBJ2-5,once,TGTGCCAGCAGCACAGCGGGAGTTGGGGAGACCCAGTACTTC,CASSTAGVGETQYF
TRBV6-6,-,TRBJ2-2,-,TGTGCCAGCACGATTCAAAGGGGGAACACCGGGGAGCTGTTTTTT,CASTIQRGNTGELFF
TRBV19,-,TRBJ2-5,few,TGTGCCAGTAGTCGGGTCCAAGAGACCCAGTACTTC,CASSRVQETQYF
TRBV27,TRBD2,TRBJ2-2,-,TGTGCCAGCAGCGTTACTAGCGGGGCGAACACCGGGGAGCTGTTTTTT,CASSVTSGANTGELFF
TRBV5-4,TRBD2,TRBJ2-5,-,TGTGCCAGCAGCCGGGGGGTAGCGGGGGATGGGGAGACCCAGTACTTC,CASSRGVAGDGETQYF
TRBV6-1,-,TRBJ1-5,-,TGTGCCAGCGGAGGCCGACGGAGCAATCAGCCCCAGCATTTT,CASGGRRSNQPQHF
TRBV5-4,-,TRBJ2-7,once,TGTGCCAGCAGCCCGCCGGGCCCGGGAGCTCGAGAGCAGTACTTC,CASSPPGPGAREQYF
TRBV27,TRBD2,TRBJ2-7,-,TGTGCCAGCAGTTTAACTGGACTAGCGGGATGGTCATCCTACGAGCAGTACTTC,CASSLTGLAGWSSYEQYF
TRBV2,TRBD1,TRBJ1-2,-,TGTGCCAGCAGTGAAGGATACAGGGGAGATGGCTACACCTTC,CASSEGYRGDGYTF
TRBV5-4,TRBD1,TRBJ2-3,once,TGTGCCAGCAGCTTGACCGGGACAGCCCCAGATACGCAGTATTTT,CASSLTGTAPDTQYF